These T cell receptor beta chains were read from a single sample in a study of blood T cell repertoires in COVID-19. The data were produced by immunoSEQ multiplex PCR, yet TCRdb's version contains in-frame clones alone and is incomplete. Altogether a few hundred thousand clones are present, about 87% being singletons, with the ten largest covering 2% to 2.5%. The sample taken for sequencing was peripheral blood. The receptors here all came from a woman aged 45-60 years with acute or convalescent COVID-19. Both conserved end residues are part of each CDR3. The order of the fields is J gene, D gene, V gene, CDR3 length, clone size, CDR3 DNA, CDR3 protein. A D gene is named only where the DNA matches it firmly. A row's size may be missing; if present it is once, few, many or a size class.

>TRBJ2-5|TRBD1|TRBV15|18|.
TGTGCCACCAGCAGAGATAGGGGTGGGACAGGGGGCGCGGAGACCCAGTACTTC
CATSRDRGGTGGAETQYF
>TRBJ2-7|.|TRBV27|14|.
TGTGCCAGCAGCTCATACACTAGCTCCTACGAGCAGTACTTC
CASSSYTSSYEQYF
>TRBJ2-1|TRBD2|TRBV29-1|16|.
TGCAGCGTGGGAGGGACTAGCGGGAGTAGGAACAATGAGCAGTTCTTC
CSVGGTSGSRNNEQFF
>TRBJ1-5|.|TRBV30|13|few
TGTGCCTGGAGTGTACTTTTAGATCAGCCCCAGCATTTT
CAWSVLLDQPQHF
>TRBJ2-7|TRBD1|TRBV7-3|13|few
TGTGCCAGCAGCCCCGGGACAGGGAGGGAGCAGTACTTC
CASSPGTGREQYF
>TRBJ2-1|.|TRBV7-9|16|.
TGTGCCAGCAGCTTATCCGCCGGGGAGATCGGAAATGAGCAGTTCTTC
CASSLSAGEIGNEQFF
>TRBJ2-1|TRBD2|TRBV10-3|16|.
TGTGCCATCAGTGAGTCGTCTAGCGGGCGCAACAATGAGCAGTTCTTC
CAISESSSGRNNEQFF
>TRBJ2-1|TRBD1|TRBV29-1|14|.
TGCAGCGTGCCCGGACAGGGGTGGTTGAATGAGCAGTTCTTC
CSVPGQGWLNEQFF
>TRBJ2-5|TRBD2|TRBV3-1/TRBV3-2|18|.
TGTGCCAGCAGCCAAGGACATCGGGCTAGCGGGAAGGGGGAGACCCAGTACTTC
CASSQGHRASGKGETQYF
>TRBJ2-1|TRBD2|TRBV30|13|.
TGTGCCTGGAGTGTACGACTCGCGGGGGTGCAGTTCTTC
CAWSVRLAGVQFF
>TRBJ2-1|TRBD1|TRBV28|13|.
TGTGCCATATCCCGGGACAGCTACAATGAGCAGTTCTTC
CAISRDSYNEQFF
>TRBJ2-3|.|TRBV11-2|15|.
TGTGCCAGCAGCCCCAACGTAATAGCCACAGATACGCAGTATTTT
CASSPNVIATDTQYF
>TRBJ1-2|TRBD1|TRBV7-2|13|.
TGTGCCAGCACCCCGGACAGGGACTATGGCTACACCTTC
CASTPDRDYGYTF
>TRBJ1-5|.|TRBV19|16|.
TGTGCCAGTAGTATTAGGGAACAGGCTCCAAATCAGCCCCAGCATTTT
CASSIREQAPNQPQHF
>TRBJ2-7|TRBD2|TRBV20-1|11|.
TGCAGTGCTAGTACCGGGGGGGCGCAGTACTTC
CSASTGGAQYF
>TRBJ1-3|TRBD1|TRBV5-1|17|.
TGCGCCAGCGGGTACGGGACAGGGAGTGGGACTGGAAACACCATATATTTT
CASGYGTGSGTGNTIYF
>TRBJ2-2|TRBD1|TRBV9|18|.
TGTGCCAGCAGCACCAACCGGGACAGTGAGATCGCGACCGGGGAGCTGTTTTTT
CASSTNRDSEIATGELFF
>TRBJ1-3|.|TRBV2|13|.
TGTGCCAGCAGTGTCAGGGCTGGAAACACCATATATTTT
CASSVRAGNTIYF
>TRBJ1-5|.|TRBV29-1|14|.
TGCAGCGTTGGAGTCCTTGGTAGCAATCAGCCCCAGCATTTT
CSVGVLGSNQPQHF
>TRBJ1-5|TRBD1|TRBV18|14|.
TGTGCCAGCTCACGGGACAGTGCGGGTCAGGCCCAGCATTTT
CASSRDSAGQAQHF
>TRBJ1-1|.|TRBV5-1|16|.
TGCGCCAGCAGCTTAGCCAGGGGAACGTCCGGCACTGAAGCTTTCTTT
CASSLARGTSGTEAFF
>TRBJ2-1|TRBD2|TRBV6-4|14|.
TGTGCCAGCAGTGAGGAATCTAGCGGCGATGAGCAGTTCTTC
CASSEESSGDEQFF
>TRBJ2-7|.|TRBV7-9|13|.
TGTGCCAGCAACAACCTACAGGTTAGGGAGCAGTACTTC
CASNNLQVREQYF
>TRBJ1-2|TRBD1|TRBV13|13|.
TGTGCCAGCAGCGCATACAGGGGCGGGGGCTACACCTTC
CASSAYRGGGYTF
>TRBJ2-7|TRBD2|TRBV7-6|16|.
TGTGCCAGCAGCCCCGGACTAGCGGGAGCGGGGTACGAGCAGTACTTC
CASSPGLAGAGYEQYF
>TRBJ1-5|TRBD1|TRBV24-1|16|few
TGTGCCACCAGTGACGCCGGGACAGGCACTAATCAGCCCCAGCATTTT
CATSDAGTGTNQPQHF
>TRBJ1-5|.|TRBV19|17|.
TGTGCCAGTAGTAGGGCAGGAGGATTTGATAGCAATCAGCCCCAGCATTTT
CASSRAGGFDSNQPQHF
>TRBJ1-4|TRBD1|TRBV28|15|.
TGTGCCAGCAGTGACTCGGGACAGGGGTTTGAAAAACTGTTTTTT
CASSDSGQGFEKLFF
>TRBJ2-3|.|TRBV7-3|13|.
TGTGCCAGCAGCTTATGGGGGCTAGATACGCAGTATTTT
CASSLWGLDTQYF
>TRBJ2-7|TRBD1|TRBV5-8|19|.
TGTGCCAGCACCCCGGGATTAAAGGGGGGACAGGGTCAAACCTACGAGCAGTACTTC
CASTPGLKGGQGQTYEQYF
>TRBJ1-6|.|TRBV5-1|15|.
TGCGCCAGCAGCTTCGGCAGGGACTATAATTCACCCCTCCACTTT
CASSFGRDYNSPLHF
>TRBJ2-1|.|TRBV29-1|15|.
TGCAGCGTTCGTGGACTGGCCAGCTCCTACAATGAGCAGTTCTTC
CSVRGLASSYNEQFF
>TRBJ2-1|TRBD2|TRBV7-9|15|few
TGTGCCAGCAGCCGACCGGGACTAGTGCCGGAGGAGCAGTTCTTC
CASSRPGLVPEEQFF
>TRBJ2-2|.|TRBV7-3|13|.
TGTGCCAGCAGTCTTACGGTAACCGGGGAGCTGTTTTTT
CASSLTVTGELFF
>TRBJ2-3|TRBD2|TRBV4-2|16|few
TGTGCCAGCAGCCCCATGGGGGGGGTCGGGACAGATACGCAGTATTTT
CASSPMGGVGTDTQYF
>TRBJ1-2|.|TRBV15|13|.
TGTGCCACCAGCAGAGACCCCCCTCTTGGCTACACCTTC
CATSRDPPLGYTF
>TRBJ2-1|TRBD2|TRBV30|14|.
TGTGCCTGGAGTACCTCTAGCGGGGGTAATGAGCAGTTCTTC
CAWSTSSGGNEQFF
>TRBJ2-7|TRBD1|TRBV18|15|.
TGTGCCAGCTCACCACCGGGACAGGGGGCATACGAGCAGTACTTC
CASSPPGQGAYEQYF
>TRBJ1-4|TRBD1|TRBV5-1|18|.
TGCGCCAGCAGCTTGATAGGCCCAGGGGGCGAAGGAGTTGAAAAACTGTTTTTT
CASSLIGPGGEGVEKLFF
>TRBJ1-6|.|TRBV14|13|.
TGTGCCAGCAGTAATACCTATAATTCACCCCTCCACTTT
CASSNTYNSPLHF
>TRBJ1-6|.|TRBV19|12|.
TGTGCCAGTAACGGGGGTTGGTCACCCCTCCACTTT
CASNGGWSPLHF
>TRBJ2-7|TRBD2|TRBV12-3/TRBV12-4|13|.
TGTGCCAGCAGTCCGGGACTAGCGGACGAGCAGTACTTC
CASSPGLADEQYF
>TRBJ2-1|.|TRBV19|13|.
TGTGCCAGTAGTCTGGGACTGTACAATGAGCAGTTCTTC
CASSLGLYNEQFF
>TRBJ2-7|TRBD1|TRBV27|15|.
TGTGCCAGCAGTTCACCGGGACAGCCCCTCTATGAGCAGTACTTC
CASSSPGQPLYEQYF
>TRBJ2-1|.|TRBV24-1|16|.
TGTGCCACCAGTAGACAAGACCCAGGGTCCCACAATGAGCAGTTCTTC
CATSRQDPGSHNEQFF
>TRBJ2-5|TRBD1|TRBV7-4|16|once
TGTGCCAGCAGCTTCCCGACGGGGACAGTCCGGGAGACCCAGTACTTC
CASSFPTGTVRETQYF
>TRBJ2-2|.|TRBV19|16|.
TGTGCCAGTAGTTCCAACCACCGGGGGAACACCGGGGAGCTGTTTTTT
CASSSNHRGNTGELFF
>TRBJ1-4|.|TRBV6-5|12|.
TGTGCCAGCAGTTACGGCGGGGAGAAACTGTTTTTT
CASSYGGEKLFF
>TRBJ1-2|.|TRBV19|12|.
TGTGCCAGTAGTATGGCGGGATACGGCTACACCTTC
CASSMAGYGYTF
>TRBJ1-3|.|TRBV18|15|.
TGTGCCAGCTCACCTAATTTTTCCGGTGGAAACACCATATATTTT
CASSPNFSGGNTIYF
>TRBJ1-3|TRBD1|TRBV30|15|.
TGTGCCTGGGATTGGGACAGGGGGCCTGGAAACACCATATATTTT
CAWDWDRGPGNTIYF